Listed below are T cell receptor beta chains from one sample, sequenced in a study of T-cell reconstitution after alpha-beta-depleted transplantation in children. MiXCR, run by TCRdb on the PCR reads, gives a single entry per CDR3 protein. Among 70,000 to 95,000 distinct CDR3 sequences, about a sixth were seen once, and the ten largest hold about 51%. Here the sequenced sample was PBMCs, mostly from graft donor cells, taken 360 days after TCRalphabeta/CD19-depleted stem cell transplant. The receptors were sampled from a male patient between 2 and 10 years old who had a stem cell transplant for acute lymphoblastic leukemia, so the T cells may come from the graft donor. Both conserved end residues are part of each CDR3. The order of the fields is J gene, D gene, V gene, clone size, CDR3 DNA, CDR3 protein. The D gene is left open where the match is weak. The size of a clone is reported for some rows only, either as once, few or many, or as a class for expanded clones.

>TRBJ1-5|NA|TRBV28|many
TGTGCCAGCAGTTTGGATTTAGGAGGCAATCAGCCCCAGCATTTT
CASSLDLGGNQPQHF
>TRBJ2-5|NA|TRBV7-8|NA
TGTGCCAGCAGCTTAAGTCGGAGCGGCCAAGAGACCCAGTACTTC
CASSLSRSGQETQYF
>TRBJ2-1|NA|TRBV4-1|few
TGCGCCAGCAGCCAATGGGCTGGTTACAATGAGCAGTTCTTC
CASSQWAGYNEQFF
>TRBJ2-1|NA|TRBV11-3|NA
TGTGCCAGCAGCCTCAGGGGCCCCTACAATGAGCAGTTCTTC
CASSLRGPYNEQFF
>TRBJ2-1|NA|TRBV20-1|NA
TGCTGTGCCAACCTAGGGGGAGTAGCCCCTACGGATGAGCAGTTCTTC
CCANLGGVAPTDEQFF
>TRBJ1-1|NA|TRBV7-9|NA
TGTGCCAGCAGCTTAGTAAAGATGCGGCAAACGAACACTGAAGCTTTCTTT
CASSLVKMRQTNTEAFF
>TRBJ2-3|NA|TRBV4-1|few
TGCGCCAGCAGCCAAGTTAGGGGTGTCGCAGATACGCAGTATTTT
CASSQVRGVADTQYF
>TRBJ2-4|NA|TRBV12-3/TRBV12-4|few
TGTGCCAGCAGTTCATCGGGGTCCCTAGCCAAAAACATTCAGTACTTC
CASSSSGSLAKNIQYF
>TRBJ2-3|NA|TRBV4-1|NA
TGCGCCAGCAGCCAAAAGGCGGGACAAAGCACAGATACGCAGTATTTT
CASSQKAGQSTDTQYF
>TRBJ2-3|TRBD1|TRBV5-1|few
TGCGCCAGCAGACCTGACAGGGTCAGGACAGATACGCAGTATTTT
CASRPDRVRTDTQYF
>TRBJ2-7|NA|TRBV5-6|few
TGTGCCAGCAGCGGAGGTCGGGGACTTAAAGACTCCTACGAGCAGTACTTC
CASSGGRGLKDSYEQYF
>TRBJ1-3|TRBD1|TRBV7-9|few
TGTGCCAGCAGCTTAGCGGGACAGTTCTCTGGAAACACCATATATTTT
CASSLAGQFSGNTIYF
>TRBJ2-3|NA|TRBV3-1|once
TGTGCCAGCAGCCCCAGCGGGCCCACAGATACGCAGTATTTT
CASSPSGPTDTQYF
>TRBJ2-7|NA|TRBV27|NA
TGTGCCAGCAGTTTAAAAAGGGGGTCAACCTACGAGCAGTACTTC
CASSLKRGSTYEQYF
>TRBJ2-1|TRBD2|TRBV6-1|many
TGTGCCAGCAGACTGACTAGCGGAGGGGGCAATGAGCAGTTCTTC
CASRLTSGGGNEQFF
>TRBJ1-2|NA|TRBV12-3/TRBV12-4|few
TGTGCCAGCAGTTTCGACCACACTTATGGCTACACCTTC
CASSFDHTYGYTF
>TRBJ2-5|NA|TRBV7-9|NA
TGTGCCAGCAGCTTAGGCGGAGGGACACTGGTAATGGAGACCCAGTACTTC
CASSLGGGTLVMETQYF
>TRBJ1-6|TRBD1|TRBV2|NA
TGTGCCAGCAGTTCCAGGGGGAGCTCCTATAATTCACCCCTCCACTTT
CASSSRGSSYNSPLHF
>TRBJ2-1|NA|TRBV18|NA
TGTGCCAGCTCACATAGGACAAGTATCGACTTCCGGTACAATGAGCAGTTCTTC
CASSHRTSIDFRYNEQFF
>TRBJ2-1|NA|TRBV4-2|NA
TGTGCCAGCAGCCAAGAACGGATCGGGAGTCCGCACAATGAGCAGTTCTTC
CASSQERIGSPHNEQFF
>TRBJ2-3|NA|TRBV21-1|once
TGTGCCAGCAGCAAAGGCCGGGGGGGGCCTAGCACAGATACGCAGTATTTT
CASSKGRGGPSTDTQYF
>TRBJ1-2|TRBD1|TRBV11-2|few
TGTGCCAGCAGCTTACTGACAGGGCCGATTAACTATGGCTACACCTTC
CASSLLTGPINYGYTF
>TRBJ2-3|TRBD2|TRBV9|NA
TGTGCCAGCAGCGCAACCCTTGGACTAGCGGGAGGGAGGGCAGATACGCAGTATTTT
CASSATLGLAGGRADTQYF
>TRBJ1-1|TRBD1|TRBV3-1|NA
TGTGCCAGCAGCCTACCGGGACAGGGGAACACTGAAGCTTTCTTT
CASSLPGQGNTEAFF
>TRBJ2-7|NA|TRBV5-1|NA
TGCGCCAGCAGCTTGCGGGGGACCCCTAAGTACGAGCAGTACTTC
CASSLRGTPKYEQYF
>TRBJ2-1|NA|TRBV11-1|NA
TGTGCCAGCAGCTTAAGCTCCCAGGGAAACAACCTCTACAATGAGCAGTTCTTC
CASSLSSQGNNLYNEQFF
>TRBJ2-3|NA|TRBV12-3/TRBV12-4|NA
TGTGCCAGCAGCGAGCCTGCATTCGGCACAGATACGCAGTATTTT
CASSEPAFGTDTQYF
>TRBJ2-3|NA|TRBV10-2|few
TGCGCCAGCAAGGAGGGGGGAATCACAGATACGCAGTATTTT
CASKEGGITDTQYF
>TRBJ2-7|TRBD1|TRBV4-1|NA
TGCGCCAGCAGCCAAGCCGGGACAGGGTTCTTTCGAGCCTACGAGCAGTACTTC
CASSQAGTGFFRAYEQYF